This passage covers 9 T cell receptor beta chains from one sample sequenced in a study of cytomegalovirus exposure and HLA in healthy donors. It was with 60 Vbeta and 13 Jbeta primers that the PCR ran. TCRdb keeps only in-frame clones here, not all; method: immunoSEQ multiplex PCR. This sample has about 170,000 clones, with 65% to 85% found just once. What was sequenced was PBMCs. The receptors come from a woman between 18 and 29 years old in good health and CMV-seronegative.

The chain combines TRBV2 with TRBJ1-2; TRBD1 aligns across 7 bases. This CDR3 contains 13 residues. J was trimmed by 3 bases and V by 6 bases; bases with no gene match: 4. Germline CDR1 reads SNHLY; CDR2 reads FYNNEI. The CDR3 nucleotides read TGTGCCAGCAGAGGGGGACAGTACTATGGCTACACCTTC. It encodes CASRGGQYYGYTF.

This chain joins TRBV28 and TRBJ2-7, with 7 nucleotides matching TRBD2. The CDR3 contains 12 residues. The trim removed 1 base at V and 8 bases at J, leaving 2 bases unmatched. Germline V gives CDR1 MDHEN, CDR2 SYDVKM. The CDR3 bases are TGTGCCAGCAGTTTATTCGGGGGGAAGCAGTACTTC. This encodes CASSLFGGKQYF.

The sample holds a few counts of this clone. The gene calls are TRBV28 and TRBJ1-1; D gene uncertain. V was clipped by 4 bases and J by 11 bases, with 11 bases between them. Germline CDR1 and CDR2: MDHEN and SYDVKM. This CDR3 has 11 residues. The DNA for the CDR3 is TGTGCCAGCAGTTCCGGGAGGACGGCTTTCTTT. Translating gives CASSSGRTAFF.

The CDR3 DNA reads TGTGCCAGCAGCTTAGAACTAGCGGGAGTCCACGAGCAGTACTTC. This gives the protein CASSLELAGVHEQYF. This chain connects TRBV11-3 to TRBJ2-7, with 11 positions matching TRBD2. Per the germline V gene, CDR1 is SGHNT and CDR2 is YENEEA. This CDR3 region has 15 residues. J gave up 5 bases and V 0 bases, and 3 bases lay outside the gene matches. Full variable domain (rest looked up from reference TRBV11-3 and TRBJ2-7): EAGVVQSPRYKIIEKKQPVAFWCNPISGHNTLYWYLQNLGQGPELLIRYENEEAVDDSQLPKDRFSAERLKGVDSTLKIQPAELGDSAVYLCASSLELAGVHEQYFGPGTRLTVT.

This sequence joins TRBV29-1 and TRBJ2-1, with TRBD2 identical over 10 bases. The length of the CDR3 is 13 residues. The germline CDR1 and CDR2 sequences are SQVTM and ANQGSEA. The ends lost 7 bases at V and 6 bases at J; junction bases unmatched: 6. Here the CDR3 DNA reads TGCAGCGGATCGACTAGCGGGTCCAATGAGCAGTTCTTC. Translating gives CSGSTSGSNEQFF.

The chain employs TRBV6-5 and TRBJ2-2, with 10 bases fitting TRBD1. This CDR3 region has 14 residues. Germline V gene sequence: CDR1 MNHEY, CDR2 SVGAGI. The V segment lost 6 bases and the J segment 7 bases; nucleotides outside the gene matches: 5. The CDR3: CASRRQGADGELFF. In DNA, the CDR3 is TGTGCCAGCAGACGACAGGGGGCTGACGGGGAGCTGTTTTTT.

This clone occurred a few times. The chain has TRBV19 and TRBJ2-7, with 13 positions matching TRBD2. In germline, CDR1 is LNHDA, CDR2 SQIVND (reference sequence). The CDR3 is 15 residues long. The V segment lost 5 bases and the J segment 3 bases; nucleotides outside the gene matches: 4. The CDR3 sequence is CASSLGLAGSYEQYF. CDR3 coding DNA: TGTGCCAGTAGTTTGGGACTAGCGGGAAGCTACGAGCAGTACTTC.

CDR3 in amino acids: CASSAFYRTAPYEQYF. DNA for the CDR3: TGTGCCAGCAGTGCGTTCTACAGGACGGCTCCCTACGAGCAGTACTTC. The rearrangement joins TRBV28 to TRBJ2-7; a weak D match, TRBD1 (5 bases). This CDR3 comprises 16 residues. Trimming removed 5 bases at V and 2 bases at J, with 19 bases between. CDR1 and CDR2 from the germline V gene are MDHEN and SYDVKM.

The chain recombines TRBV7-9 with TRBJ1-2; D gene unclear. V was shortened by 8 bases and J by 8 bases, with 15 bases between the two germline ends. The germline V gene has CDR1 SEHNR and CDR2 FQNEAQ (reference sequence). This CDR3 contains 12 residues. The CDR3 nucleotides are TGTGCCAGCCGACTAGGGTTAGAGGGCTACACCTTC. Protein: CASRLGLEGYTF.